The 27 T cell receptor beta chains reported below all come from one sample, sequenced in a study of blood T cell repertoires in COVID-19. Produced via immunoSEQ multiplex PCR; TCRdb's table is partial and in-frame only. The data show 350,000 to 550,000 clones, with approximately 90% seen just once and about 4.5% held by the top ten. The sequenced sample was peripheral blood. The source of these receptors is a woman in her thirties with acute or convalescent COVID-19.

The genes are TRBV11-2 and TRBJ2-1, with D possibly TRBD2 on 6 matching bases. The CDR3 covers 16 residues. V was cut by 5 bases and J by 2 bases, with 16 bases left in between. CDR1 is SGHAT, CDR2 FQNNGV, per germline. The CDR3 DNA sequence: TGTGCCAGCAGCCCCGATCTGGGGGGTACCTACAATGAGCAGTTCTTC. It translates to CASSPDLGGTYNEQFF. Full variable domain (rest looked up from reference TRBV11-2 and TRBJ2-1): EAGVAQSPRYKIIEKRQSVAFWCNPISGHATLYWYQQILGQGPKLLIQFQNNGVVDDSQLPKDRFSAERLKGVDSTLKIQPAKLEDSAVYLCASSPDLGGTYNEQFFGPGTRLTVL.

V is TRBV6-5 and J is TRBJ2-1, with 7 bases aligning to TRBD2. This CDR3 spans 14 amino acids. The trim removed 4 bases at V and 5 bases at J, leaving 5 bases unmatched. CDR1 is MNHEY and CDR2 is SVGAGI in the germline V gene. As DNA, the CDR3 is TGTGCCAGCAGTTTAACCGGGACTAACAATGAGCAGTTCTTC. Its translation: CASSLTGTNNEQFF.

V usage is TRBV5-1 and J usage is TRBJ1-1; D gene unclear. The V end was cut by 0 bases, the J end by 6 bases, with 18 bases between. Germline CDR1 reads SGHRS; CDR2 reads YFSETQ. The CDR3 runs 16 residues. CDR3 loop: CASSLDMAGSGSEAFF. CDR3 DNA: TGCGCCAGCAGCTTGGACATGGCGGGGAGTGGGTCTGAAGCTTTCTTT.

The J gene is TRBJ1-1, the V gene TRBV7-3, with unresolved D. Germline CDR1 reads SGHTA; CDR2 reads FQGTGA. V was shortened by 6 bases and J by 5 bases, with 10 bases between the two germline ends. The CDR3 totals 12 residues. The CDR3 coding sequence is TGTGCCAGCAGGGGATCGGGAACTGAAGCTTTCTTT. Amino acids: CASRGSGTEAFF.

The chain has TRBV28 and TRBJ1-2; D gene ambiguous. The V end lost 7 bases, the J end lost 4 bases, and 22 bases lay between the germline ends. The CDR3 consists of 16 residues. Germline V gene data show CDR1 as MDHEN and CDR2 as SYDVKM. CDR3 in DNA: TGTGCCAGCAACCTTTTGGTGGAGGAGCCCCTCTATGGCTACACCTTC. Translation gives CASNLLVEEPLYGYTF.

This clone was detected only once. This chain links TRBV30 with TRBJ1-6; D may be TRBD1 (6 bases). CDR3 size: 13 residues. Trimming left V 4 bases short and J 6 bases short, with 10 bases between. The germline gives CDR1 GTSNPN, CDR2 SVGIG (reference sequence). CDR3 region: CAWKDSPNSPLHF. CDR3 sequence (DNA): TGTGCCTGGAAGGACAGTCCTAATTCACCCCTCCACTTT.

The table lists this clone with a count of one. The same CDR3 arises from other DNA sequences in this sample as well. The chain is built from TRBV11-3 and TRBJ2-3; 7 nucleotides line up with TRBD1. V shed 4 bases and J 1 base; nucleotides not matched to a gene: 2. This CDR3 comprises 14 residues. Germline CDR1 reads SGHNT; CDR2 reads YENEEA. As DNA, the CDR3 is TGTGCCAGCAGCTCGGGACAGCGCACAGATACGCAGTATTTT. It specifies CASSSGQRTDTQYF.

The CDR3 reads CASSLQGSYNEQFF. The CDR3 DNA sequence: TGTGCCAGCAGCTTACAGGGCTCCTACAATGAGCAGTTCTTC. The gene calls are TRBV11-2 and TRBJ2-1; TRBD1 might be the D (5 bases). The CDR3 consists of 14 residues. The V end lost 2 bases, the J end lost 0 bases, and 5 bases lay between the germline ends. The germline V gene encodes CDR1 SGHAT and CDR2 FQNNGV.

V is TRBV2 and J is TRBJ1-5; TRBD1 matches at 8 bases. Per the germline V gene, CDR1 is SNHLY and CDR2 is FYNNEI. The trim removed 8 bases at V and 0 bases at J, leaving 6 bases unmatched. The CDR3 length is 15 residues. DNA for the CDR3: TGTGCCAGCGGGACAGGTCCCTATAGCAATCAGCCCCAGCATTTT. As protein: CASGTGPYSNQPQHF. Drawing the rest from reference TRBV2 and TRBJ1-5, the complete variable domain is EPEVTQTPSHQVTQMGQEVILRCVPISNHLYFYWYRQILGQKVEFLVSFYNNEISEKSEIFDDQFSVERPDGSNFTLKIRSTKLEDSAMYFCASGTGPYSNQPQHFGDGTRLSIL.

The rearrangement joins TRBV2 to TRBJ1-6; possible D gene TRBD1, 5 bases. The CDR3 totals 16 residues. Trimming took 6 bases from V and 9 from J, leaving 21 bases between them. CDR1 SNHLY and CDR2 FYNNEI come from the germline V gene. The CDR3 bases are TGTGCCAGCAGCCCGGGCAGGGAATGGGGTTCTTCACCCCTCCACTTT. This encodes CASSPGREWGSSPLHF.

The rearrangement uses TRBV5-1 and TRBJ2-5; 8 nucleotides line up with TRBD2. The CDR3 contains 16 residues. The germline CDR1 and CDR2 sequences are SGHRS and YFSETQ. V dropped 0 bases and J dropped 1; count of bases not matched to a gene: 5. The CDR3 loop is CASSLGAGATQETQYF. For the CDR3, the DNA is TGCGCCAGCAGCTTGGGAGCGGGGGCTACCCAAGAGACCCAGTACTTC.

The rearrangement links TRBV12-3 or TRBV12-4 to TRBJ2-4; no reliable D call. Trimming stripped 1 base from V and 4 bases from J, with 5 bases between. This CDR3 is built from 13 residues. This chain's CDR3 is CASSLGGKNIQYF. CDR3 sequence (DNA): TGTGCCAGCAGTTTAGGCGGAAAAAACATTCAGTACTTC.

The rearrangement uses TRBV6-5 and TRBJ1-2, with D possibly being TRBD1 (5 bases). The CDR3 length is 13 residues. Germline V gene sequence: CDR1 MNHEY, CDR2 SVGAGI. V lost 5 bases and J lost 8, with 15 bases in between. The CDR3 nucleotides are TGTGCCAGCAGTCCTGACAGATCTAGGGGCTACACCTTC. The encoded protein is CASSPDRSRGYTF.

The chain joins TRBV5-6 to TRBJ2-7; no reliable D call. The germline V gene encodes CDR1 SGHDT and CDR2 YYEEEE. CDR3 length: 12 amino acids. The V end was cut by 0 bases, the J end by 4 bases, with 5 bases between. In DNA, the CDR3 is TGTGCCAGCAGCTTGGCCAGATACGAGCAGTACTTC. Amino acids: CASSLARYEQYF.

The chain has TRBV10-3 and TRBJ2-7; TRBD1 is a possible D gene (5 bases). The CDR3 sequence is 13 residues long. Per germline, CDR1 ENHRY and CDR2 SYGVKD. V gave up 3 bases and J gave up 4 bases, with 10 bases separating them. The CDR3 loop is CAISDGRQYEQYF. The CDR3 bases are TGTGCCATCAGTGACGGCAGACAGTACGAGCAGTACTTC.

This chain links TRBV7-2 with TRBJ2-5; D remains unclear. Germline V gene data show CDR1 as SGHTA and CDR2 as FQGNSA. Deletions cut 1 base from V and 4 bases from J, with 10 bases between. The CDR3 covers 14 residues. DNA of the CDR3: TGTGCCAGCAGCTTAGGTCAGGTGCCAGAGACCCAGTACTTC. Its protein is CASSLGQVPETQYF. Full variable domain (rest looked up from reference TRBV7-2 and TRBJ2-5): GAGVSQSPSNKVTEKGKDVELRCDPISGHTALYWYRQSLGQGLEFLIYFQGNSAPDKSGLPSDRFSAERTGGSVSTLTIQRTQQEDSAVYLCASSLGQVPETQYFGPGTRLLVL.

The chain recombines TRBV18 with TRBJ1-5; no clear D. CDR1 and CDR2 from the germline V gene are KGHSH and LQKENI. V lost 5 bases, J lost 1 base, and 18 bases lay in between. This CDR3 is 17 amino acids long. The CDR3 DNA reads as TGTGCCAGCTCAGCATCTTCCTCACTACTCAGCAATCAGCCCCAGCATTTT. This encodes CASSASSSLLSNQPQHF.

The V call is TRBV29-1, the J call TRBJ2-3, with 7 bases lining up with TRBD2. V lost 6 bases and J lost 1; bases outside the gene matches: 7. The CDR3 has 14 amino acids. The germline CDR1 and CDR2 sequences are SQVTM and ANQGSEA. CDR3 sequence (DNA): TGCAGCGTGAGGCCTAGCGGAGGCACAGATACGCAGTATTTT. Translation: CSVRPSGGTDTQYF.

Concerning this clone itself: Different DNA sequences within this sample yield the same CDR3. The chain joins TRBV5-1 to TRBJ2-7; the D gene is possibly TRBD2 (6 bases). CDR3 length: 13 amino acids. CDR1 and CDR2 (germline): SGHRS, YFSETQ. Trimming cost V 0 bases and J 4 bases, with 8 bases left between them. As DNA, the CDR3 is TGCGCCAGCAGCTTGGCACGGGGGTACGAGCAGTACTTC. Translation gives CASSLARGYEQYF. Combining the CDR3 with reference TRBV5-1 and TRBJ2-7 gives the whole variable domain KAGVTQTPRYLIKTRGQQVTLSCSPISGHRSVSWYQQTPGQGLQFLFEYFSETQRNKGNFPGRFSGRQFSNSRSEMNVSTLELGDSALYLCASSLARGYEQYFGPGTRLTVT.

The table lists this clone with a count of one. The chain links TRBV11-2 to TRBJ2-5, with D maybe TRBD2 (6 bases). Trimming took 2 bases from V and 0 from J, leaving 10 bases between them. The CDR3 length is 15 residues. The germline gives CDR1 SGHAT, CDR2 FQNNGV. This CDR3 reads CASSLSGRYQETQYF. In nucleotides, the CDR3 is TGTGCCAGCAGCTTAAGTGGGAGGTACCAAGAGACCCAGTACTTC. Using reference TRBV11-2 and TRBJ2-5 for the parts outside the CDR3, the full variable domain is EAGVAQSPRYKIIEKRQSVAFWCNPISGHATLYWYQQILGQGPKLLIQFQNNGVVDDSQLPKDRFSAERLKGVDSTLKIQPAKLEDSAVYLCASSLSGRYQETQYFGPGTRLLVL.

V and J are TRBV7-9 and TRBJ2-1; D perhaps matches TRBD1 (6 bases). Germline CDR1 is SEHNR and CDR2 is FQNEAQ (reference sequence). Trimming left V 6 bases short and J 7 bases short, with 13 bases between. The CDR3 extends over 13 amino acids. In nucleotides, the CDR3 is TGTGCCAGCAGGCCACAGGGACCGAATGAGCAGTTCTTC. Protein: CASRPQGPNEQFF.

This chain connects TRBV11-1 to TRBJ2-1; D gene ambiguous. The V gene's germline CDR1 is SGHAT and CDR2 FQDESV (reference sequence). The V end lost 4 bases, the J end lost 2 bases, and 12 bases lay between the germline ends. The CDR3 has 15 residues. In DNA form, the CDR3 reads TGTGCCAGCAGCTCAGCACCATACACCTACAATGAGCAGTTCTTC. Amino acid sequence: CASSSAPYTYNEQFF.

This sequence joins TRBV5-6 and TRBJ1-3; TRBD1 is a possible D gene (5 bases). Trimming removed 4 bases from V and 2 bases from J, with 13 bases in between. The V gene's germline CDR1 is SGHDT and CDR2 YYEEEE. The CDR3 is 15 amino acids. The CDR3 spells CASSTGTGAGNTIYF. The CDR3 DNA sequence: TGTGCCAGCAGCACGGGGACGGGGGCTGGAAACACCATATATTTT.

V gene TRBV4-1 combines with J gene TRBJ2-7, with 11 bases identical to TRBD1. The CDR3 has 16 residues. Per germline, CDR1 MGHRA and CDR2 YSYEKL. V lost 4 bases and J lost 4; bases outside the gene matches: 9. The chain's CDR3 is CASSPRTGGPGYEQYF. DNA for the CDR3: TGCGCCAGCAGCCCCCGGACAGGGGGCCCAGGATACGAGCAGTACTTC.

CDR3 coding DNA: TGTGCCAGCAGTGAAGCGTCCCAGGATGAAAAACTGTTTTTT. Protein sequence: CASSEASQDEKLFF. The genes are TRBV6-1 and TRBJ1-4; D unclear. V was shortened by 0 bases and J by 6 bases, with 8 bases between the two germline ends. The CDR3 is made up of 14 amino acids. CDR1 is MNHNS, CDR2 SASEGT, per germline.

This clone appeared once. V and J are TRBV7-3 and TRBJ2-1, with TRBD2 matching over 9 bases. Trimming took 3 bases from V and 7 from J; bases not matched to a gene: 7. The CDR3 spans 15 residues. The germline CDR1 and CDR2 sequences are SGHTA and FQGTGA. The CDR3 here is CASSFVLAGVNEQFF. The CDR3 DNA sequence: TGTGCCAGCAGCTTTGTGTTAGCGGGGGTGAATGAGCAGTTCTTC.

This clone was seen only once. V and J are TRBV12-5 and TRBJ2-3, with 9 nucleotides matching TRBD1. From germline, CDR1 is LGHNT and CDR2 FRNRAP. Losses at the gene ends were 3 bases for V and 6 bases for J; bases not matched to a gene: 7. The CDR3 is 15 amino acids. CDR3 sequence: CASGFSGTGIDTQYF. The CDR3 DNA is TGTGCTAGTGGTTTTTCCGGGACAGGGATTGATACGCAGTATTTT.